This T cell receptor (beta chain) was profiled in a study of blood T cell repertoires in COVID-19. The wider study: T cells, B-cell-depleted T cells, or PBMCs supplied cDNA or gDNA.

Per the study methods: Amplification with reference gene primers provided the estimates of nucleated cell counts. Profiled with immunoSEQ multiplex PCR; TCRdb holds only in-frame clones, not every one. V, J and clone size were drawn from that table, and D and trimming were deduced from the DNA. Among about 320,000 clones listed, roughly 85% were seen once. This clonotype was obtained from a human donor in a cohort sampled during active COVID-19. What was sequenced was peripheral blood.

CDR3 region: CASSDPYTEAFF. The DNA for the CDR3 is TGTGCCAGCAGTGATCCTTACACTGAAGCTTTCTTT. The chain couples TRBV6-1 to TRBJ1-1; D gene ambiguous. The V end was cut by 3 bases, the J end by 3 bases, with 5 bases between. CDR1 is MNHNS and CDR2 is SASEGT in the germline V gene. The CDR3 totals 12 residues.